These 32 T cell receptor beta chains were sequenced from one sample in a study of CD8 T cells in ankylosing spondylitis. General observations from the study: Characteristic, it appeared, of ankylosing spondylitis blood was a TCR beta motif of roughly 8 highly homologous variants.

These receptors' antigens are unknown. TCRdb itself ran the 5' RACE reads through MiXCR, one entry per CDR3 protein. The table records around 440,000 distinct CDR3 sequences, about 15% of them present only once. Material for sequencing was blood, either unsorted or a sorted T cell fraction (not recorded which). The receptors derive from a male donor with ankylosing spondylitis.

Only a few counts were recorded for this clonotype. For the CDR3, the DNA is TGTGCCAGCACCGAAGCACGAGGCCACGGCACAGATACGCAGTATTTT. It codes for CASTEARGHGTDTQYF. The chain couples TRBV12-3 or TRBV12-4 to TRBJ2-3, with unresolved D. This CDR3 region has 16 residues. V was clipped by 7 bases and J by 1 base, with 18 bases between them.

The CDR3 reads CSARRTGSNQPQHF. In DNA, the CDR3 is TGCAGTGCTAGACGGACAGGGTCCAATCAGCCCCAGCATTTT. This chain uses TRBV20-1 with TRBJ1-5, with 8 bases identical to TRBD1. This CDR3 is 14 amino acids long. V was clipped by 2 bases and J by 3 bases; unmatched bases: 3. Germline V gene sequence: CDR1 DFQATT, CDR2 SNEGSKA (reference sequence).

The V call is TRBV25-1, the J call TRBJ1-6; a weak D match, TRBD1 (5 bases). This CDR3 is 14 amino acids long. With 6 bases removed from V and 2 bases from J, the gap between germline ends came to 8 bases. The V gene's germline CDR1 is MGHDK and CDR2 SYGVNS. The CDR3 sequence: CASRRGTYNSPLHF. CDR3 nucleotide sequence: TGTGCCAGCAGACGGGGGACCTATAATTCACCCCTCCACTTT.

There are a few counts of this clonotype. The V gene is TRBV20-1, the J gene TRBJ1-6, with D possibly matching TRBD1 (6 bases). The germline V gene has CDR1 DFQATT and CDR2 SNEGSKA (reference sequence). With 5 bases removed from V and 4 bases from J, the gap between germline ends came to 15 bases. CDR3 length: 15 amino acids. In nucleotides, the CDR3 is TGCAGTGCTCGGGGGCCCGGACAGTATAATTCACCCCTCCACTTT. It translates to CSARGPGQYNSPLHF.

The chain couples TRBV20-1 to TRBJ1-5; tentative D call: TRBD1 (5 bases). Between the trimmed V and J ends, which lost 5 bases and 2 bases, there was a span of 13 bases. The CDR3 extends over 14 amino acids. Germline V lookup: CDR1 DFQATT, CDR2 SNEGSKA (reference sequence). The CDR3 protein is CSAGTRVGNQPQHF. In DNA form, the CDR3 reads TGCAGTGCTGGGACCAGGGTGGGCAATCAGCCCCAGCATTTT.

This clonotype was counted a few times. The germline gene is not matched at one end of the junction; a read error may be the cause. The chain employs TRBV2 and TRBJ2-3; a possible D gene is TRBD2 (6 bases). The germline V gene encodes CDR1 SNHLY and CDR2 FYNNEI. This CDR3 has 17 amino acids. The CDR3 DNA follows: TGTGCTAGCAGTGAAGCGCTTGGGAGCGGGAGCACAGATACGCAGTATTTT. This codes for CASSEALGSGSTDTQYF.

This clonotype is medium-sized within its sample. The chain carries TRBV12-3 or TRBV12-4 and TRBJ1-4; the D gene is possibly TRBD1 (5 bases). V gave up 6 bases and J gave up 4 bases, with 12 bases separating them. The CDR3 is made up of 14 amino acids. CDR3 nucleotide sequence: TGTGCCAGCAGGGACGACAGAATTAATGAAAAACTGTTTTTT. Translation: CASRDDRINEKLFF.

The genes are TRBV20-1 and TRBJ2-1; 8 positions agree with TRBD2. The CDR3 extends over 18 amino acids. J was trimmed by 2 bases and V by 4 bases; bases with no gene match: 16. Germline values: CDR1 DFQATT, CDR2 SNEGSKA (reference sequence). Here the CDR3 DNA reads TGCAGTGCTAATCTGGGACTAGGGGGGAGACGGGCCTACAATGAGCAGTTCTTC. Translating gives CSANLGLGGRRAYNEQFF.

Ten or more counts support this clonotype. This chain connects TRBV5-1 to TRBJ1-5, with a possible D match to TRBD1 (5 bases). Germline loops: CDR1 SGHRS, CDR2 YFSETQ. The CDR3 is 14 amino acids. Trimming cost V 4 bases and J 4 bases, with 12 bases left between them. CDR3 amino acids: CASSRGDSNQPQHF. In nucleotides, the CDR3 is TGCGCCAGCAGCCGCGGGGACTCTAATCAGCCCCAGCATTTT.

This clonotype has a handful of counts. The chain carries TRBV2 and TRBJ1-2; 7 positions agree with TRBD1. The germline gives CDR1 SNHLY, CDR2 FYNNEI. Trimming took 6 bases from V and 2 from J; bases not matched to a gene: 6. The CDR3 totals 14 residues. The CDR3 here is CASRRDRFNYGYTF. CDR3 nucleotide sequence: TGTGCCAGCAGACGGGACAGATTCAACTATGGCTACACCTTC.

V is TRBV5-5 and J is TRBJ2-7; D possibly corresponds to TRBD2 (5 bases). Germline CDR1 and CDR2: SGHKS and YYEKEE (reference sequence). V lost 2 bases, J lost 2 bases, and 11 bases lay in between. The CDR3 sequence is 14 residues long. The CDR3 spells CASSLTGTTYEQYF. CDR3 DNA sequence: TGTGCCAGCAGCTTAACGGGAACTACCTACGAGCAGTACTTC.

This clonotype has a handful of counts. The rearrangement uses TRBV29-1 and TRBJ2-1; weak D call: TRBD2 (6 bases). Germline loops: CDR1 SQVTM, CDR2 ANQGSEA. This CDR3 is built from 14 residues. Between the trimmed V and J ends, which lost 4 bases and 5 bases, there was a span of 15 bases. The CDR3 loop is CSVGSRRGHNEQFF. The CDR3, as DNA: TGCAGCGTTGGATCGAGGCGGGGACACAATGAGCAGTTCTTC.

This rearrangement joins TRBV29-1 to TRBJ1-1, with D unclear. The CDR3 is made up of 14 amino acids. V lost 2 bases to trimming and J lost 4 bases, with 14 bases between them. CDR1 is SQVTM and CDR2 is ANQGSEA in the germline V gene. This CDR3 reads CSVESSSVPTEAFF. The DNA of the CDR3 is TGCAGCGTTGAATCGTCCTCCGTGCCCACTGAAGCTTTCTTT.

This sequence joins TRBV6-1 and TRBJ1-5; no clear D gene. V lost 5 bases, J lost 1 base, and 12 bases lay in between. The CDR3 is 15 residues long. Germline V CDR1 and CDR2: MNHNS, SASEGT. The CDR3 region is CASSPRGESNQPQHF. DNA of the CDR3: TGTGCCAGCAGTCCCCGCGGAGAGAGCAATCAGCCCCAGCATTTT.

The chain employs TRBV20-1 and TRBJ2-3, with D maybe TRBD2 (5 bases). Germline values: CDR1 DFQATT, CDR2 SNEGSKA (reference sequence). Trimming stripped 4 bases from V and 3 bases from J, with 8 bases between. The CDR3 totals 12 residues. The CDR3 spells CSANEGTDTQYF. As DNA, the CDR3 is TGCAGTGCTAATGAGGGAACAGATACGCAGTATTTT.

In this sample, this clonotype turned up a few times. The V gene is TRBV5-1, the J gene TRBJ2-6; D unresolved. The V end was cut by 3 bases, the J end by 2 bases, with 9 bases between. Germline V CDR1 and CDR2: SGHRS, YFSETQ. This CDR3 spans 15 amino acids. The CDR3 DNA sequence: TGCGCCAGCAGCTCCCAAAGTGCTGGGGCCAACGTCCTGACTTTC. Translating gives CASSSQSAGANVLTF.

The chain recombines TRBV11-2 with TRBJ1-6; tentatively, D is TRBD1 (5 bases). Germline-derived CDR1 and CDR2 are SGHAT and FQNNGV. Trimming removed 3 bases at V and 7 bases at J, with 10 bases between. This CDR3 has 14 residues. For the CDR3, the DNA is TGTGCCAGCAGCTTGGACATCCTCAATTCACCCCTCCACTTT. It specifies CASSLDILNSPLHF.

The sample holds a few counts of this clonotype. J is TRBJ2-7 and V is TRBV20-1; TRBD2 aligns across 8 bases. Germline V CDR1 and CDR2: DFQATT, SNEGSKA (reference sequence). The CDR3 totals 12 residues. Trimming at V came to 5 bases and at J to 6 bases, leaving 6 bases not matched to a gene. The CDR3 bases are TGCAGTGCTGCGAGGACTAGCAGCGAGCAGTACTTC. Protein product: CSAARTSSEQYF.

The chain recombines TRBV24-1 with TRBJ2-2, with 11 bases lining up with TRBD1. V trimming: 2 bases; J trimming: 10 bases; junction bases outside the gene matches: 5. CDR3 length equals 15 residues. Per germline, CDR1 KGHDR and CDR2 SFDVKD. CDR3 residues: CATSDSRTGGVELFF. CDR3 DNA sequence: TGTGCCACCAGTGATTCACGGACAGGGGGCGTGGAGCTGTTTTTT.

DNA for the CDR3: TGTGCCAGCAGTCCCGGACTGACTTCCTACGAGCAGTACTTC. Encoded protein: CASSPGLTSYEQYF. The chain recombines TRBV27 with TRBJ2-7; D is perhaps TRBD2 (5 bases). With 5 bases removed from V and 1 base from J, the gap between germline ends came to 12 bases. The germline CDR1 and CDR2 sequences are MNHEY and SMNVEV (reference sequence). This CDR3 has 14 amino acids.

The chain is built from TRBV20-1 and TRBJ1-6; D unclear. Trimming took off 2 bases at V and 4 bases at J, with 15 bases between the two ends. The length of the CDR3 is 16 residues. The germline V gene encodes CDR1 DFQATT and CDR2 SNEGSKA (reference sequence). CDR3 DNA: TGCAGTGCTAGATTCCCGCTTTCACCATATAATTCACCCCTCCACTTT. Encoded protein: CSARFPLSPYNSPLHF.

The sample holds many counts of this clonotype. The chain recombines TRBV7-2 with TRBJ1-5; 7 bases match TRBD1. Germline V gives CDR1 SGHTA, CDR2 FQGNSA. The J segment lost 6 bases and the V segment lost 1 base, leaving 6 bases of the junction unmatched. CDR3 size: 15 residues. The CDR3: CASSLVWAGGQPQHF. The CDR3 DNA reads TGTGCCAGCAGCTTAGTTTGGGCAGGGGGTCAGCCCCAGCATTTT.

The rearrangement uses TRBV29-1 and TRBJ1-2; no definite D call. The germline V and J ends were trimmed by 5 bases and 8 bases, with 15 bases remaining between them. The V gene's germline CDR1 is SQVTM and CDR2 ANQGSEA. The CDR3 is made up of 12 amino acids. The CDR3 loop reads CSVLWGSGGYTF. As DNA, the CDR3 is TGCAGCGTTCTGTGGGGATCTGGGGGCTACACCTTC.

This clonotype was detected a few times. V and J are TRBV6-1 and TRBJ1-1; 11 bases fit TRBD1. The CDR3 covers 15 residues. The germline V gene encodes CDR1 MNHNS and CDR2 SASEGT. The ends lost 6 bases at V and 3 bases at J; junction bases unmatched: 6. CDR3 in DNA: TGTGCCAGCAGCCGGACAGGGGGCTTGGACACTGAAGCTTTCTTT. This sequence encodes CASSRTGGLDTEAFF.

The table lists this clonotype with a few counts. The chain recombines TRBV5-1 with TRBJ1-1, with TRBD1 as a possible D gene (6 bases). V lost 1 base and J lost 1, with 17 bases in between. This CDR3 has 17 amino acids. The germline V gene has CDR1 SGHRS and CDR2 YFSETQ. The CDR3 is CASSLNPRGSGNTEAFF. In nucleotides, the CDR3 is TGCGCCAGCAGCTTGAATCCCAGGGGAAGCGGGAACACTGAAGCTTTCTTT.

The chain has TRBV6-2 or TRBV6-3 and TRBJ2-1; D is perhaps TRBD2 (5 bases). This CDR3 spans 14 amino acids. Germline-derived CDR1 and CDR2 are MNHEY and SVGEGT. Deletions cut 4 bases from V and 4 bases from J, with 11 bases between. The CDR3: CASSSRLSYNEQFF. The CDR3 region has the DNA TGTGCCAGCAGTTCAAGACTATCTTACAATGAGCAGTTCTTC.

The CDR3 nucleotides are TGTGCCAGCAGTTTAAGTCGGCGGGGTTCAGATACGCAGTATTTT. Translated, it gives CASSLSRRGSDTQYF. The chain combines TRBV27 with TRBJ2-3; perhaps TRBD2 as D (6 bases). Trimming stripped 2 bases from V and 4 bases from J, with 13 bases between. The CDR3 has 15 residues. CDR1 and CDR2 from the germline V gene are MNHEY and SMNVEV (reference sequence).

This clonotype was counted many times. The chain is built from TRBV12-3 or TRBV12-4 and TRBJ1-1, with 9 positions matching TRBD1. The CDR3 contains 14 residues. Unmatched junction bases numbered 9, after V lost 8 bases and J lost 5 bases. CDR3 DNA sequence: TGTGCCAGCCAAAGACAGGGGGTTGGTACTGAAGCTTTCTTT. It specifies CASQRQGVGTEAFF.

This clonotype showed up many times. V gene TRBV24-1 combines with J gene TRBJ2-1; 9 bases are shared with TRBD2. CDR3 length equals 17 residues. Trimming removed 4 bases from V and 7 bases from J; junction bases left unmatched: 13. Germline values: CDR1 KGHDR, CDR2 SFDVKD. Here the CDR3 reads CATSDQRGGRARNEQFF. The CDR3 DNA reads as TGTGCCACCAGTGACCAACGTGGCGGGAGGGCCCGGAATGAGCAGTTCTTC.

The chain employs TRBV27 and TRBJ1-6; TRBD1 matches 8 bases. The germline CDR1 and CDR2 sequences are MNHEY and SMNVEV (reference sequence). The CDR3 extends over 15 amino acids. Germline trimming cut 3 bases from V and 9 bases from J; bases unmatched to any gene: 7. The CDR3 region is CASSFSDRELSPLHF. DNA of the CDR3: TGTGCCAGCAGTTTTTCGGACAGGGAACTTTCACCCCTCCACTTT.

This chain joins TRBV12-3 or TRBV12-4 and TRBJ1-1, with D possibly TRBD1 on 5 matching bases. This CDR3 is 14 amino acids long. V was cut by 7 bases and J by 0 bases, with 12 bases left in between. CDR3 amino acids: CASTPGSMNTEAFF. The CDR3 coding sequence is TGTGCCAGCACCCCAGGGTCCATGAACACTGAAGCTTTCTTT.

This clonotype was seen a handful of times. V gene TRBV29-1 combines with J gene TRBJ2-3; 12 bases align to TRBD2. V gave up 6 bases and J gave up 4 bases; unmatched junction bases: 5. The germline V gene encodes CDR1 SQVTM and CDR2 ANQGSEA. The CDR3 has 14 amino acids. The CDR3 sequence is CSVASGGAADTQYF. CDR3 bases: TGCAGCGTCGCTAGCGGGGGGGCCGCAGATACGCAGTATTTT.